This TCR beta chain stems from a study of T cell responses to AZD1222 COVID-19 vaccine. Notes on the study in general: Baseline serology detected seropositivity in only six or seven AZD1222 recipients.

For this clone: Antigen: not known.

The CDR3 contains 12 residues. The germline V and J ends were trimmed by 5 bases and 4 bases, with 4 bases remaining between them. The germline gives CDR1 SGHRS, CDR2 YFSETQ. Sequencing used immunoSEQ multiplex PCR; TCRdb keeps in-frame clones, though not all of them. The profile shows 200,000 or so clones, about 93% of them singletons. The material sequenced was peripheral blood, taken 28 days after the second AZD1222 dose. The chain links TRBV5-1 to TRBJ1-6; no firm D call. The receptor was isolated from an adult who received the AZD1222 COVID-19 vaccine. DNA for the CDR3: TGCGCCAGCAGAGGGTATAATTCACCCCTCCACTTT. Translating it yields CASRGYNSPLHF.